This T cell receptor (beta chain) was sequenced for a study of PD-L1 blockade in urothelial cancer (dated by TCRdb to the late 2010s). For context, the study as a whole: Therapy was started in about 2014 for all patients, and atezolizumab 1,200 mg was administered intravenously every 3 weeks. Durable clinical benefit meant progression-free survival longer than 6 months, and TCR features were also tested against progression-free and overall survival. Pretreatment tumor samples and matched peripheral blood, collected serially before and after atezolizumab treatment, underwent TCR sequencing. In the same patients, pretreatment tumors underwent whole exome sequencing and RNA sequencing in addition to TCR sequencing. Pretreatment blood TCR-seq was available for about 28 patients, at least one posttreatment blood collection was obtained for 24 patients, and tumor TCR-seq was available for 24 patients. About 90% of the 29 patients were identified as males with urothelial cancer of bladder origin, and a prior smoking history was reported by 18 of 29 patients. Blood samples yielded a median of roughly 140,000 T cells and more than 80,000 unique TCRs, with median clonality approximately 0.08. Blood samples were analyzed at two time points: 3 weeks after treatment start (second dose) and 6 weeks after treatment start. The study, an exploratory multi-omic analysis, examined somatic, immune and clinical correlates of response to PD-L1 blockade with atezolizumab in urothelial cancer. Durable clinical benefit was achieved by nine patients but not by the remaining 20. Patients had an ECOG performance status of 0 or 1 and had received between 0 and 3 prior chemotherapy regimens.

Note on this clone: Its specific antigen is unknown. It has no much larger one-base neighbor in the sample; base qualities were not kept.

Synthetic TCR analog templates were spiked into each PCR to estimate absolute template abundance from read counts. The immunoSEQ assay used bias-controlled V and J gene primers to amplify TCRbeta CDR3 regions from genomic DNA. Rearranged TCRbeta segments were sequenced at approximately 20X coverage. The original methods were these. Clustering was used to correct sequencing errors, and CDR3s were annotated against IMGT to assign V, D and J genes. Downstream analyses used only productive TCRbeta rearrangements, leaving out any out-of-frame or stop-codon sequences. To compute clonality, Shannon entropy was normalized by the log of the number of unique productive sequences and then subtracted from one. Fisher's exact test with Benjamini-Hochberg correction, using a cutoff of adjusted p below 0.01, was how clones that differed between time points or between blood and tumor were identified. The table comes from immuneACCESS by way of TCRdb, which keeps in-frame sequences with V and J called. Part of the clones is missing from these tables; in studies checked, under half for an unresolved V gene and the rest for unknown reasons. For V, J and clone size, that table is used; D and trimming come from the DNA. This sample gives more than 80,000 clones in total; over 80% of them show up just once. The top ten clonotypes cover 9.5% of the sample.

In the germline V gene (reference sequence), CDR1 corresponds to LNHDA and CDR2 to SQIVND. Inclusive of the bounding cysteine and phenylalanine, the CDR3 is 14 residues long. The CDR3 DNA has 42 bases and is translated from base 1. Germline trimming: 3 bases from V, 5 bases from J; junction bases outside gene matches: 4. A cohort of 25 to 30 patients with locally advanced or metastatic urothelial carcinoma, treated at Memorial Sloan Kettering on a trial protocol, was included. Peripheral blood mononuclear cells were collected pretreatment and during treatment, at between 1 and 8 total time points per patient. The Qiagen DNeasy Blood extraction kit was used to purify genomic DNA from total PBMCs and from tumor samples. Collected pretreatment and during treatment, PBMCs were isolated and stored as previously described. The study at large found these results: At 3 weeks after the start of treatment, tumor-associated TCR clones in peripheral blood had expanded more in patients with durable benefit (n ≈ 20, p = 0.022). Improved progression-free and overall survival was found to be associated with pretreatment peripheral blood TCR clonality below the median. Because the sample size was small (n of about 30) and many exploratory analyses were performed, the results are intended to be hypothesis-generating.

Sequenced here: PBMCs, sampled around atezolizumab (anti-PD-L1) treatment. The TCR was taken from a man aged 70 or older with urothelial cancer. The sequence is built from TRBV19 and TRBJ2-7, and TRBD1 aligns with 10 junction nucleotides. The DNA sequence follows: TGTGCCAGTAGTATCGGGACAGGGGAAGACGAGCAGTACTTC. The resulting protein is CASSIGTGEDEQYF.